A selection of T cell receptor beta chains follows, all from one sample in a study of blood T cell repertoires in COVID-19. Generated by immunoSEQ multiplex PCR, the TCRdb table keeps only in-frame clones and is missing some. The sample lists about 79,000 clones, more than 85% occurring once. Sequencing was carried out using peripheral blood. These receptors were taken from a man between 65 and 80 years old with active or convalescent COVID-19. Both conserved end residues are part of each CDR3. D genes are given only for firm matches. Part of the rows lack a size; the others show once, few, many or a class for expanded clones.

j_gene | abundance | d_gene | v_gene | CDR3aa | CDR3nt
TRBJ2-7 | NA | NA | TRBV7-3 | CASSLSRGGEQYF | TGTGCCAGCAGCTTAAGTAGGGGGGGCGAGCAGTACTTC
TRBJ1-2 | NA | TRBD1 | TRBV6-6 | CASSLRTGTVIDASGYTF | TGTGCCAGCAGTCTTCGCACCGGGACAGTGATAGACGCATCTGGCTACACCTTC
TRBJ2-2 | NA | NA | TRBV18 | CASSPPLPSALELFF | TGTGCCAGCTCACCACCTCTCCCTAGTGCCTTGGAGCTGTTTTTT
TRBJ2-7 | NA | NA | TRBV28 | CASGGSYEQYF | TGTGCCAGCGGCGGCTCCTACGAGCAGTACTTC
TRBJ2-1 | NA | TRBD2 | TRBV12-3/TRBV12-4 | CASSWTRGDWQFF | TGTGCCAGCAGTTGGACGCGGGGGGACTGGCAGTTCTTC
TRBJ1-4 | NA | NA | TRBV6-5 | CASSTGGHEKLFF | TGTGCCAGCAGCACAGGAGGGCATGAAAAACTGTTTTTT
TRBJ2-2 | NA | TRBD2 | TRBV30 | CALSGTSGYTGELFF | TGTGCCTTGTCCGGGACTAGCGGATACACCGGGGAGCTGTTTTTT
TRBJ2-5 | NA | NA | TRBV29-1 | CSVLLGDAQYF | TGCAGCGTTTTGTTAGGAGATGCCCAGTACTTC
TRBJ1-4 | NA | NA | TRBV7-2 | CASSFPGDAKLFF | TGTGCCAGCAGCTTCCCGGGGGACGCAAAACTGTTTTTT
TRBJ2-7 | NA | TRBD1 | TRBV30 | CAWRGQGAYEQYF | TGTGCCTGGAGGGGACAGGGGGCCTACGAGCAGTACTTC
TRBJ2-1 | NA | NA | TRBV3-1/TRBV3-2 | CASSQGLSRDEQFF | TGTGCCAGCAGCCAAGGCCTTAGTCGCGATGAGCAGTTCTTC
TRBJ1-4 | NA | NA | TRBV6-5 | CASRRGEEKLFF | TGTGCCAGCAGACGGGGGGAGGAAAAACTGTTTTTT
TRBJ2-7 | few | TRBD1 | TRBV28 | CASNAGGVYEQYF | TGTGCCAGCAACGCAGGGGGAGTCTACGAGCAGTACTTC
TRBJ1-1 | NA | TRBD1 | TRBV19 | CASTRTGMNTEAFF | TGTGCCAGTACCCGGACAGGGATGAACACTGAAGCTTTCTTT
TRBJ1-2 | NA | TRBD1 | TRBV28 | CASSRPRQGRLYGYTF | TGTGCCAGCAGCCGACCCCGACAGGGAAGACTTTATGGCTACACCTTC
TRBJ2-7 | NA | NA | TRBV27 | CASSLKQGGSYEQYF | TGTGCCAGCAGTTTAAAGCAAGGGGGCTCCTACGAGCAGTACTTC
TRBJ1-1 | NA | NA | TRBV3-1/TRBV3-2 | CASTSWGTPGALMNTEAFF | TGTGCCAGCACTTCATGGGGGACACCAGGTGCATTGATGAACACTGAAGCTTTCTTT
TRBJ2-5 | NA | NA | TRBV5-1 | CASSPGHPGETQYF | TGCGCCAGCAGCCCCGGACACCCGGGAGAGACCCAGTACTTC
TRBJ2-1 | NA | NA | TRBV11-2 | CASESMRSYNEQFF | TGTGCCAGCGAATCCATGCGCTCCTACAATGAGCAGTTCTTC
TRBJ1-2 | NA | NA | TRBV3-1/TRBV3-2 | CASSQEGGIDGYTF | TGTGCCAGCAGCCAAGAGGGAGGGATAGATGGCTACACCTTC
TRBJ2-3 | NA | TRBD1 | TRBV3-1/TRBV3-2 | CASSPRDSFYTQYF | TGTGCCAGCAGCCCCCGGGACAGCTTTTATACGCAGTATTTT
TRBJ2-1 | NA | TRBD1 | TRBV28 | CASSSTGQAIGEQFF | TGTGCCAGCAGTTCAACCGGACAGGCTATAGGTGAGCAGTTCTTC
TRBJ1-2 | NA | TRBD1 | TRBV9 | CASSVRDRAFYGYTF | TGTGCCAGCAGCGTCCGGGACAGGGCCTTCTATGGCTACACCTTC
TRBJ1-5 | few | TRBD1 | TRBV6-5 | CASRGQGAGQPQHF | TGTGCCAGCAGGGGACAGGGCGCCGGTCAGCCCCAGCATTTT
TRBJ1-1 | NA | TRBD1 | TRBV6-5 | CASILDRVDTEAFF | TGTGCCAGCATCCTTGACAGGGTCGACACTGAAGCTTTCTTT
TRBJ2-2 | once | TRBD2 | TRBV9 | CASSVSASGRAGELFF | TGTGCCAGCAGCGTCTCCGCTAGCGGGAGGGCCGGGGAGCTGTTTTTT
TRBJ1-4 | NA | TRBD1 | TRBV30 | CAWSRDRVEKLFF | TGTGCCTGGAGCCGGGACAGGGTTGAAAAACTGTTTTTT
TRBJ2-1 | NA | NA | TRBV4-1 | CASSVGWLGDNEQFF | TGCGCCAGCAGCGTTGGTTGGTTGGGCGACAATGAGCAGTTCTTC
TRBJ2-1 | few | TRBD2 | TRBV6-2/TRBV6-3 | CASSYGGRREQFF | TGTGCCAGCAGTTACGGCGGGAGGCGTGAGCAGTTCTTC
TRBJ2-7 | NA | NA | TRBV11-2 | CASSRDSYEQYF | TGTGCCAGCAGCCGCGACTCCTACGAGCAGTACTTC
TRBJ2-2 | NA | TRBD2 | TRBV6-5 | CATGGAPTGELFF | TGTGCTACGGGGGGGGCGCCCACCGGGGAGCTGTTTTTT
TRBJ1-1 | NA | NA | TRBV5-5 | CASTGLPNTEAFF | TGTGCCAGCACGGGTCTTCCGAACACTGAAGCTTTCTTT
TRBJ2-5 | NA | TRBD1 | TRBV6-5 | CASIPRDRGTKTQYF | TGTGCCAGCATCCCCCGGGACAGGGGTACGAAGACCCAGTACTTC
TRBJ2-7 | NA | TRBD1 | TRBV2 | CASNAGQGHYEQYF | TGTGCCAGCAATGCGGGACAGGGGCACTACGAGCAGTACTTC
TRBJ2-1 | NA | TRBD2 | TRBV7-3 | CASSLSLGLAGGYNEQFF | TGTGCCAGCAGCTTATCCCTAGGACTAGCGGGAGGGTACAATGAGCAGTTCTTC
TRBJ1-5 | NA | TRBD1 | TRBV30 | CAWSPVGQGRGQPQHF | TGTGCCTGGAGTCCCGTGGGACAGGGTAGAGGTCAGCCCCAGCATTTT
TRBJ2-3 | NA | NA | TRBV24-1 | CATSDSLDTQYF | TGTGCCACCAGTGATTCCCTAGATACGCAGTATTTT
TRBJ2-7 | NA | NA | TRBV7-2 | CASSKSFLDTIYEQYF | TGTGCCAGCAGCAAGTCCTTTTTGGACACAATCTACGAGCAGTACTTC
TRBJ2-1 | NA | TRBD2 | TRBV28 | CASRTSGFEQFF | TGTGCCAGTCGGACTAGCGGGTTCGAGCAGTTCTTC
TRBJ2-2 | NA | TRBD1 | TRBV9 | CASGRTGFTGELFF | TGTGCCAGCGGCCGGACAGGGTTTACCGGGGAGCTGTTTTTT
TRBJ1-3 | NA | TRBD1 | TRBV3-1/TRBV3-2 | CASSWGTGSGNTIYF | TGTGCCAGCAGCTGGGGGACAGGCTCTGGAAACACCATATATTTT
TRBJ2-7 | few | NA | TRBV6-6 | CASSYVPGETYEQYF | TGTGCCAGCAGTTATGTCCCCGGAGAGACCTACGAGCAGTACTTC
TRBJ2-5 | NA | NA | TRBV3-1/TRBV3-2 | CASSRTNQETQYF | TGTGCCAGCAGCCGAACAAACCAAGAGACCCAGTACTTC
TRBJ1-6 | NA | NA | TRBV7-3 | CASSLSNSPLHF | TGTGCCAGCAGCTTATCAAATTCACCCCTCCACTTT
TRBJ1-6 | NA | TRBD1 | TRBV9 | CASSVGQGSYNSPLHF | TGTGCCAGCAGCGTGGGACAGGGGTCCTATAATTCACCCCTCCACTTT
TRBJ1-1 | NA | NA | TRBV28 | CASRNTMTHWKAFF | TGTGCCAGCAGGAATACTATGACTCATTGGAAAGCTTTCTTT
TRBJ2-1 | few | TRBD2 | TRBV5-4 | CASSPAGGRLYNEQFF | TGTGCCAGCAGCCCTGCGGGAGGACGTCTATACAATGAGCAGTTCTTC
TRBJ1-1 | NA | TRBD1 | TRBV7-9 | CASSSGTGTAFF | TGTGCCAGCAGCTCCGGGACAGGTACAGCTTTCTTT
TRBJ1-2 | NA | TRBD1 | TRBV30 | CAWGTETLSTF | TGTGCCTGGGGGACAGAGACTCTCTCCACCTTC
TRBJ2-1 | NA | NA | TRBV6-2/TRBV6-3 | CASSLQGNEQFF | TGTGCCAGCAGCCTACAGGGCAATGAGCAGTTCTTC
TRBJ2-7 | NA | NA | TRBV6-5 | CASSYGQGGSYEQYF | TGTGCCAGCAGTTACGGTCAGGGGGGTTCCTACGAGCAGTACTTC
TRBJ1-1 | once | NA | TRBV11-2 | CASSLQMNTEAFF | TGTGCCAGCAGCTTACAAATGAACACTGAAGCTTTCTTT
TRBJ1-2 | NA | TRBD1 | TRBV7-9 | CASSLGTGTRGYTF | TGTGCCAGCAGCTTAGGGACAGGGACGAGGGGCTACACCTTC
TRBJ1-1 | NA | NA | TRBV12-3/TRBV12-4 | CASSYFAGGAAFF | TGTGCCAGCAGTTATTTTGCGGGGGGTGCAGCTTTCTTT